Below, 26 T cell receptor beta chains from the same sample are listed, as sequenced in a study of cytomegalovirus exposure and HLA in healthy donors. The PCR was carried out with 60 Vbeta primers and 13 Jbeta primers. Profiled with immunoSEQ multiplex PCR; TCRdb holds only in-frame clones, not every one. The repertoire has about 160,000 clones, roughly 84% of them found once; the top ten carry roughly 2.1%. Sequenced: PBMCs. The receptor set was obtained from a man between 18 and 29 years old in good health and CMV-seropositive.

CDR3 nucleotides: TGTGCCACGTCGACAGTCCCAGCTAACTATGGCTACACCTTC. It yields the protein CATSTVPANYGYTF. The rearrangement uses TRBV10-3 and TRBJ1-2, with a tentative D call TRBD1 (5 bases). CDR1 and CDR2 from the germline V gene are ENHRY and SYGVKD. Between the trimmed V and J ends, which lost 10 bases and 0 bases, there was a span of 15 bases. CDR3 size: 14 residues.

This clone has only a few counts. The chain links TRBV6-1 to TRBJ1-2; D perhaps matches TRBD1 (6 bases). This CDR3 is 15 amino acids long. Germline CDR1 is MNHNS and CDR2 is SASEGT. Trimming removed 6 bases from V and 4 bases from J, with 18 bases in between. Here the CDR3 reads CASSDRMDSFYGYTF. The CDR3 region has the DNA TGTGCCAGCAGCGACCGCATGGACAGTTTCTATGGCTACACCTTC.

V is TRBV10-3 and J is TRBJ1-3; TRBD1 matches at 7 bases. The ends lost 8 bases at V and 0 bases at J; junction bases unmatched: 13. This CDR3 region has 17 residues. Germline V lookup: CDR1 ENHRY, CDR2 SYGVKD. This CDR3 is CAISTRQGVISGNTIYF. DNA for the CDR3: TGTGCCATCTCTACTAGGCAGGGGGTTATCTCTGGAAACACCATATATTTT.

This chain joins TRBV7-2 and TRBJ1-1; no clear D. The CDR3 has 15 residues. The germline V and J ends were trimmed by 0 bases and 1 base, with 9 bases remaining between them. Germline lookup yields CDR1 SGHTA and CDR2 FQGNSA. In DNA, the CDR3 is TGTGCCAGCAGCTTAGCGGTGGGGAGGAACACTGAAGCTTTCTTT. This translates into CASSLAVGRNTEAFF.

The chain couples TRBV2 to TRBJ2-7, with D maybe TRBD1 (5 bases). The CDR3 runs 13 residues. In germline, CDR1 is SNHLY, CDR2 FYNNEI. Between the trimmed V and J ends, which lost 8 bases and 3 bases, there was a span of 14 bases. The CDR3 sequence: CASGDSVYYEQYF. The CDR3 region has the DNA TGTGCCAGCGGCGACAGCGTATACTACGAGCAGTACTTC.

The J gene is TRBJ2-1, the V gene TRBV5-1; D is perhaps TRBD1 (6 bases). Germline V CDR1 and CDR2: SGHRS, YFSETQ. V shed 3 bases and J shed 2 bases, with 9 bases lying between them. The CDR3 length is 14 residues. The CDR3 spells CASSSGQTYNEQFF. In DNA form, the CDR3 reads TGCGCCAGCAGCTCTGGACAGACCTACAATGAGCAGTTCTTC.

The chain combines TRBV4-1 with TRBJ2-2, with 10 bases aligning to TRBD2. This CDR3 is built from 16 residues. Germline V CDR1 and CDR2: MGHRA, YSYEKL. Germline trimming cut 4 bases from V and 4 bases from J; bases unmatched to any gene: 6. The CDR3 loop reads CASSLGVAGGTGELFF. CDR3 DNA: TGCGCCAGCAGCCTCGGGGTAGCGGGGGGCACCGGGGAGCTGTTTTTT.

The rearrangement uses TRBV11-2 and TRBJ2-5, with D maybe TRBD2 (5 bases). The V end was cut by 1 base, the J end by 1 base, with 13 bases between. The CDR3 consists of 16 residues. The germline V gene has CDR1 SGHAT and CDR2 FQNNGV. The chain's CDR3 is CASSLGFGLPQETQYF. DNA for the CDR3: TGTGCCAGCAGCTTAGGGTTCGGACTGCCCCAAGAGACCCAGTACTTC. Variable domain in full (rest from reference TRBV11-2 and TRBJ2-5): EAGVAQSPRYKIIEKRQSVAFWCNPISGHATLYWYQQILGQGPKLLIQFQNNGVVDDSQLPKDRFSAERLKGVDSTLKIQPAKLEDSAVYLCASSLGFGLPQETQYFGPGTRLLVL.

The rearrangement links TRBV5-4 to TRBJ2-7; 8 nucleotides line up with TRBD1. J gave up 3 bases and V 4 bases, and 3 bases lay outside the gene matches. The CDR3 sequence is 13 residues long. CDR1 is SGHNT, CDR2 YYREEE, per germline (reference sequence). The CDR3 spells CASSAGQGYEQYF. DNA for the CDR3: TGTGCCAGCAGCGCCGGACAGGGCTACGAGCAGTACTTC.

The chain employs TRBV6-5 and TRBJ1-2; D not resolved. The germline V gene has CDR1 MNHEY and CDR2 SVGAGI. The CDR3 runs 14 residues. Deletions cut 2 bases from V and 1 base from J, with 8 bases between. The CDR3 here is CASSYSPGNYGYTF. CDR3 coding DNA: TGTGCCAGCAGTTACAGCCCGGGTAACTATGGCTACACCTTC.

This chain links TRBV6-1 with TRBJ1-4; the match to TRBD1 covers 11 bases. The CDR3 has 14 residues. CDR1 and CDR2 from the germline V gene are MNHNS and SASEGT. The CDR3 is CVGDSGTGGGKLFF. Written as DNA, the CDR3 is TGTGTCGGGGACTCCGGGACAGGGGGGGGAAAACTGTTTTTT.

The V call is TRBV7-2, the J call TRBJ2-7, with TRBD2 matching over 8 bases. Germline assignment: CDR1 SGHTA and CDR2 FQGNSA. V gave up 6 bases and J gave up 1 base; unmatched junction bases: 8. The CDR3 has 15 residues. The chain's CDR3 is CASSAGGGWSYEQYF. The CDR3 DNA is TGTGCCAGCAGTGCGGGCGGGGGGTGGTCCTACGAGCAGTACTTC.

V gene TRBV10-3 combines with J gene TRBJ1-1; 8 nucleotides match TRBD1. The CDR3 sequence is 13 residues long. From germline, CDR1 is ENHRY and CDR2 SYGVKD. With 2 bases clipped from V and 11 bases from J, the junction kept 7 bases outside the gene matches. The CDR3 DNA is TGTGCCATCAGTGAGCCTGACAGGGGAGACGCTTTCTTT. Protein sequence: CAISEPDRGDAFF.

The table lists this clone with a count of one. This rearrangement joins TRBV2 to TRBJ2-5; TRBD2 aligns across 7 bases. V shed 4 bases, J shed 2 bases, and the junction held 4 bases outside the gene matches. The CDR3 has 14 amino acids. From germline, CDR1 is SNHLY and CDR2 FYNNEI. This chain's CDR3 is CASSGTRIQETQYF. The CDR3 region has the DNA TGTGCCAGCAGTGGGACTAGGATACAAGAGACCCAGTACTTC.

This rearrangement joins TRBV15 to TRBJ1-4; TRBD1 is a possible D gene (6 bases). The CDR3 is made up of 17 amino acids. Trimming took 3 bases from V and 5 from J, leaving 19 bases between them. Germline CDR1 reads LNHNV; CDR2 reads YYDKDF (reference sequence). CDR3 region: CATSRGTTGGANEKLFF. In DNA, the CDR3 is TGTGCCACCAGCAGGGGAACGACAGGAGGTGCAAATGAAAAACTGTTTTTT.

In DNA form, the CDR3 reads TGTGCCAGCAGCGCCACCCTACAGGGATCCGAGCAGTACTTC. This gives the protein CASSATLQGSEQYF. The genes are TRBV7-2 and TRBJ2-7; a possible D gene is TRBD1 (6 bases). CDR1 and CDR2 from the germline V gene are SGHTA and FQGNSA. The V gene lost 5 bases and the J gene lost 6 bases, with 17 bases spanning the gap. The CDR3 spans 14 residues.

The chain links TRBV4-3 to TRBJ1-2; 8 bases line up with TRBD1. The CDR3 length is 17 residues. The J segment lost 8 bases and the V segment lost 0 bases, leaving 14 bases of the junction unmatched. The germline CDR1 and CDR2 sequences are LGHNA and YSLEER. CDR3 DNA sequence: TGCGCCAGCAGCCAAGAGTCCCTTTTAACAGGGGGGTACGGCTACACCTTC. It yields the protein CASSQESLLTGGYGYTF.

The chain joins TRBV7-9 to TRBJ2-4; D perhaps matches TRBD1 (5 bases). CDR1 is SEHNR and CDR2 is FQNEAQ in the germline V gene (reference sequence). This CDR3 comprises 18 residues. Trimming left V 4 bases short and J 0 bases short, with 19 bases between. The CDR3 DNA reads as TGTGCCAGCAGCTCAACTGCCTTCCAGGGTATAGCCAAAAACATTCAGTACTTC. Translated: CASSSTAFQGIAKNIQYF.

The chain links TRBV9 to TRBJ2-2, with TRBD1 identical over 7 bases. The CDR3 loop spans 18 amino acids. Germline lookup yields CDR1 SGDLS and CDR2 YYNGEE. V dropped 4 bases and J dropped 2; count of bases not matched to a gene: 14. The CDR3 DNA reads TGTGCCAGCAGCTCTCGGGACAGAGCAGGGAAAAACACCGGGGAGCTGTTTTTT. It encodes CASSSRDRAGKNTGELFF.

This rearrangement joins TRBV7-2 to TRBJ1-6; the D gene is possibly TRBD1 (6 bases). CDR1 is SGHTA and CDR2 is FQGNSA in the germline V gene. The CDR3 loop spans 16 amino acids. V shed 6 bases and J shed 6 bases, with 18 bases lying between them. The CDR3 loop reads CASRLLQGSPNSPLHF. The CDR3 DNA sequence: TGTGCCAGCAGACTATTACAGGGCTCCCCTAATTCACCCCTCCACTTT.

The genes are TRBV9 and TRBJ2-2; no clear D. Germline V gives CDR1 SGDLS, CDR2 YYNGEE. The CDR3 contains 15 residues. Trimming removed 0 bases at V and 1 base at J, with 7 bases between. The CDR3 nucleotides are TGTGCCAGCAGCGTAGGCGGCCTGAACACCGGGGAGCTGTTTTTT. Translating gives CASSVGGLNTGELFF. The full variable domain, its missing parts supplied by reference TRBV9 and TRBJ2-2, is DSGVTQTPKHLITATGQRVTLRCSPRSGDLSVYWYQQSLDQGLQFLIQYYNGEERAKGNILERFSAQQFPDLHSELNLSSLELGDSALYFCASSVGGLNTGELFFGEGSRLTVL.

This chain links TRBV4-1 with TRBJ2-6, with D possibly TRBD1 on 5 matching bases. The V gene lost 3 bases and the J gene lost 0 bases, with 12 bases spanning the gap. Germline loops: CDR1 MGHRA, CDR2 YSYEKL. This CDR3 has 17 residues. CDR3 sequence: CASSHDTGSSGANVLTF. DNA for the CDR3: TGCGCCAGCAGCCATGACACAGGAAGCTCTGGGGCCAACGTCCTGACTTTC.

The rearrangement uses TRBV15 and TRBJ2-3, with 9 nucleotides matching TRBD2. The CDR3 has 16 amino acids. Germline V CDR1 and CDR2: LNHNV, YYDKDF (reference sequence). The J segment lost 0 bases and the V segment lost 2 bases, leaving 3 bases of the junction unmatched. The chain's CDR3 is CATSRFSGGSTDTQYF. For the CDR3, the DNA is TGTGCCACCAGCAGATTTAGCGGGGGAAGCACAGATACGCAGTATTTT.

This chain joins TRBV9 and TRBJ2-1; TRBD2 is a possible D gene (7 bases). With 0 bases removed from V and 2 bases from J, the gap between germline ends came to 12 bases. Germline V lookup: CDR1 SGDLS, CDR2 YYNGEE. This CDR3 is 16 amino acids long. The CDR3 DNA reads TGTGCCAGCAGCGTAGGAGGGGGAGGGACCTACAATGAGCAGTTCTTC. Translating it yields CASSVGGGGTYNEQFF.

This chain links TRBV5-5 with TRBJ2-7; 7 bases agree with TRBD1. The ends lost 3 bases at V and 3 bases at J; junction bases unmatched: 9. This CDR3 region has 15 residues. Germline-derived CDR1 and CDR2 are SGHKS and YYEKEE (reference sequence). This chain's CDR3 is CASSSAGTANYEQYF. The DNA for the CDR3 is TGTGCCAGCAGCTCTGCCGGGACAGCCAACTACGAGCAGTACTTC.

This chain links TRBV4-2 with TRBJ2-3, with 8 bases matching TRBD2. Germline V gives CDR1 LGHNA, CDR2 YNFKEQ. This CDR3 spans 15 amino acids. Germline trimming cut 4 bases from V and 4 bases from J; bases unmatched to any gene: 7. In nucleotides, the CDR3 is TGTGCCAGCAGCCGTACGGGACTAGGACCAGATACGCAGTATTTT. Translated: CASSRTGLGPDTQYF.